Included here is one T cell receptor beta chain sequence, with context. This sample stems from a study of shared clonotypes between healthy human individuals. Libraries were prepared by immunoSEQ multiplex PCR; TCRdb keeps only in-frame clonotypes and omits some of them. The profile shows around 640,000 clones, 95% to 96% of them singletons. Germline V gene lookup returns CDR1 MDHEN and CDR2 SYDVKM. Trimming removed 2 bases at V and 2 bases at J, with 9 bases between. The CDR3 covers 14 residues. Naive CD8 cells were CD45RO-negative, positively selected for CCR7, excluding terminally differentiated effector memory CD45RA+ cells.

Source material: naive CD8+ T cells sorted from blood. The sequence was obtained from a woman under 40 in good health. The chain is built from TRBV28 and TRBJ1-2; no clear D. Written as DNA, the CDR3 is TGTGCCAGCAGTTTAGCAGGCCTAAACTATGGCTACACCTTC. As protein: CASSLAGLNYGYTF.